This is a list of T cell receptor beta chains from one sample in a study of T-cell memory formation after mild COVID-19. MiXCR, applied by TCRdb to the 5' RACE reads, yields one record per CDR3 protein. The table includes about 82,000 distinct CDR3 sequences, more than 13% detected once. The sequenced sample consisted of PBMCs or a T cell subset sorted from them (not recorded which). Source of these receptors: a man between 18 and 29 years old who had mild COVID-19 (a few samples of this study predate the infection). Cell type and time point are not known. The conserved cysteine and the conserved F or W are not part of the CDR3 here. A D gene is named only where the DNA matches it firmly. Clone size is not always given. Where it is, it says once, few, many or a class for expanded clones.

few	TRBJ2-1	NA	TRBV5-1	ASSQNSGYNEQF
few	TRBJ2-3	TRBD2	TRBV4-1	ASSQPAGGDTQY
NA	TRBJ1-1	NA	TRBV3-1	ASSQGTTYGSNTEAF
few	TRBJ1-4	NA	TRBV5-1	ASSPVVAGSEKLF
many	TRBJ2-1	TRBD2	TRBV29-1	SVGGLAGFALHNEQF
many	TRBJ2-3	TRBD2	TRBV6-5	ASSYWRGAGGADTQY
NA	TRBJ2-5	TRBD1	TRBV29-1	SVDLDRGLETQY
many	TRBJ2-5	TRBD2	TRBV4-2	ASSQELAGGVEETQY
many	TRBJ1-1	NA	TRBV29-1	SVEDGRIEAF
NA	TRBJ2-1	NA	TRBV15	ATSRVPEVEVHNEQF